Each of the 4 T cell receptor beta chains below was sequenced from the same sample in a study of monozygotic twins with inflammatory bowel disease. TCRdb re-analyzed the 5' RACE reads; it lists each CDR3 protein once, without DNA. This table holds a few hundred thousand distinct CDR3 sequences. What was sequenced was blood. These receptors were obtained from a human donor with ulcerative colitis or Crohn's disease, or a healthy co-twin of an affected twin (not recorded which).

V and J are TRBV12-3 or TRBV12-4 and TRBJ1-2. CDR3 length: 13 residues. Here the CDR3 reads CASSLAQNYGYTF.

This rearrangement joins TRBV24-1 to TRBJ2-5; TCRdb selects TRBD2, and the lack of DNA leaves this call unchecked. The CDR3 sequence is 17 residues long. Germline CDR1 reads KGHDR; CDR2 reads SFDVKD. CDR3 sequence reads: CATSTSPGLAAQETQYF.

The V call is TRBV3-1, the J call TRBJ1-2; the D gene TCRdb calls, TRBD1, cannot be checked with no DNA. There are 15 residues in the CDR3. Germline-derived CDR1 and CDR2 are LGHDT and YNNKEL (reference sequence). CDR3: CASSQGGQPGYGYTF. Full variable domain (remainder filled in from reference TRBV3-1 and TRBJ1-2): DTAVSQTPKYLVTQMGNDKSIKCEQNLGHDTMYWYKQDSKKFLKIMFSYNNKELIINETVPNRFSPKSPDKAHLNLHINSLELGDSAVYFCASSQGGQPGYGYTFGSGTRLTVV.

The chain couples TRBV5-1 to TRBJ1-2; the TCRdb call, TRBD1, lacks DNA for checking. The germline V gene encodes CDR1 SGHRS and CDR2 YFSETQ. This CDR3 is built from 17 residues. The CDR3 region is CASSPLPGQPRENGYTF.